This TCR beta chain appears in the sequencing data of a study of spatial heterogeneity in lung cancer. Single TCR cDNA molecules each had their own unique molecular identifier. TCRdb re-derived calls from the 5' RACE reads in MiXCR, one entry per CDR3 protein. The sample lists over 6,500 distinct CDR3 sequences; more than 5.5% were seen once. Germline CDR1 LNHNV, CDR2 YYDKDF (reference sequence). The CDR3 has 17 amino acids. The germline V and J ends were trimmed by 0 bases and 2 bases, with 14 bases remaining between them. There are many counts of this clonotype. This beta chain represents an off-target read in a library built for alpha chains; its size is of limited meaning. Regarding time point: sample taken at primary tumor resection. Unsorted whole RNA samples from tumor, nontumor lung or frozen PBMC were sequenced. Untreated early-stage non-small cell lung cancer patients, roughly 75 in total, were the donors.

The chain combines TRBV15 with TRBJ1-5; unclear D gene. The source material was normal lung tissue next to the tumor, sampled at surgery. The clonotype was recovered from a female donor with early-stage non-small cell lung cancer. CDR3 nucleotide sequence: TGTGCCACCAGCAGAGATCTTACCGTCAACCGCAATCAGCCCCAGCATTTT. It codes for CATSRDLTVNRNQPQHF. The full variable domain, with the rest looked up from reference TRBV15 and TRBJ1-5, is DAMVIQNPRYQVTQFGKPVTLSCSQTLNHNVMYWYQQKSSQAPKLLFHYYDKDFNNEADTPDNFQSRRPNTSFCFLDIRSPGLGDTAMYLCATSRDLTVNRNQPQHFGDGTRLSIL.